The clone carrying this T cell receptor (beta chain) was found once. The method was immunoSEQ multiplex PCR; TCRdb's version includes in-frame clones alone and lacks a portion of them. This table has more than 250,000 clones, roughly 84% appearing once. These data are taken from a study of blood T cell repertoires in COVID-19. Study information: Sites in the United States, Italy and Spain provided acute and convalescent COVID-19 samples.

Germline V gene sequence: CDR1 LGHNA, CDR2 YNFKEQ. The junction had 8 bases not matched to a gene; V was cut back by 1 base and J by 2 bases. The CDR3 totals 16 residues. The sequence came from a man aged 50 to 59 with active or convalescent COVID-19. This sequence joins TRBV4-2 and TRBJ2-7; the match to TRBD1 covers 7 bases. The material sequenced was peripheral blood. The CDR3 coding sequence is TGTGCCAGCAGCCAAGGCCGGGACAGAGTTCCCTACGAGCAGTACTTC. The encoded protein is CASSQGRDRVPYEQYF.